The sequence of this T cell receptor beta chain was determined in a study of cytomegalovirus exposure and HLA in healthy donors. Primers included in the PCR were 60 Vbeta and 13 Jbeta primers. Only in-frame clones appear in the TCRdb table, and some are missing; sequencing was by immunoSEQ multiplex PCR. The table records 75,000 to 95,000 clones, roughly 78% of them present only once. Notes on this clone: Antigen unknown.

The germline gives CDR1 MDHEN, CDR2 SYDVKM. CDR3 length: 14 amino acids. The V end lost 2 bases, the J end lost 6 bases, and 13 bases lay between the germline ends. General observations from the study: Clonal expansion was found to be greater in HLA-associated TCR beta chains than in equally common others in a later analysis.

Sample: PBMCs. This rearrangement joins TRBV28 to TRBJ1-2; possibly TRBD1 for D (5 bases). The receptor was isolated from a male donor in good health and CMV-seropositive. The CDR3 loop is CASSLARGGHGYTF. The CDR3 DNA follows: TGTGCCAGCAGTTTAGCCCGGGGGGGACATGGCTACACCTTC.